Presented here are 23 T cell receptor beta chains from one specimen sequenced in a study of T cell changes during pregnancy in multiple sclerosis. The repertoire was sequenced with immunoSEQ multiplex PCR; TCRdb's copy has only in-frame clones and lacks some. This sample has roughly 70,000 clones; approximately 92% occur once, and the top ten carry about 2%. The material sequenced was peripheral blood, taken in the first trimester of pregnancy. These receptors were obtained from a female donor with multiple sclerosis, enrolled in a pregnancy study.

J is TRBJ1-1 and V is TRBV29-1; D may be TRBD1 (5 bases). V was pared by 0 bases and J by 1 base, with 9 bases between. Germline values: CDR1 SQVTM, CDR2 ANQGSEA. The CDR3 has 14 amino acids. This chain's CDR3 is CSVEDRRGNTEAFF. In DNA, the CDR3 is TGCAGCGTTGAAGATCGGAGGGGGAACACTGAAGCTTTCTTT.

CDR3 protein: CASSLLAGGPNEQFF. In DNA, the CDR3 is TGCGCCAGCAGCTTACTAGCGGGAGGGCCGAATGAGCAGTTCTTC. The J gene is TRBJ2-1, the V gene TRBV5-1; 13 nucleotides align to TRBD2. V lost 2 bases, J lost 7 bases, and 3 bases stayed unmatched. This CDR3 has 15 amino acids. The germline CDR1 and CDR2 sequences are SGHRS and YFSETQ.

The chain joins TRBV6-1 to TRBJ1-2; D not certain. The CDR3 covers 12 residues. Trimming stripped 0 bases from V and 4 bases from J, with 3 bases between. Germline V gene sequence: CDR1 MNHNS, CDR2 SASEGT. For the CDR3, the DNA is TGTGCCAGCAGTGAAGCGGCCTATGGCTACACCTTC. It encodes CASSEAAYGYTF.

This chain uses TRBV28 with TRBJ1-2, with 8 bases matching TRBD1. V lost 7 bases, J lost 4 bases, and 2 bases stayed unmatched. The CDR3 has 12 amino acids. From germline, CDR1 is MDHEN and CDR2 SYDVKM. CDR3 coding DNA: TGTGCCAGCACAGGGGGCGGCTATGGCTACACCTTC. It yields the protein CASTGGGYGYTF.

The chain uses TRBV6-6 and TRBJ1-2; D is undetermined. V was cut by 7 bases and J by 4 bases, with 13 bases left in between. The CDR3 sequence is 13 residues long. Germline CDR1 reads MNHNY; CDR2 reads SVGAGI (reference sequence). The CDR3: CASTKTDLYGYTF. The CDR3 DNA sequence: TGTGCCAGCACTAAAACAGACCTCTATGGCTACACCTTC.

J is TRBJ2-5 and V is TRBV5-4, with 9 bases aligning to TRBD2. The V and J ends lost 2 bases and 0 bases, in that order; junction bases with no gene match: 5. The CDR3 covers 16 residues. CDR1 SGHNT and CDR2 YYREEE come from the germline V gene (reference sequence). The CDR3 sequence is CASSFQRGANQETQYF. In nucleotides, the CDR3 is TGTGCCAGCAGCTTCCAGCGGGGGGCTAACCAAGAGACCCAGTACTTC.

The chain combines TRBV5-8 with TRBJ2-2; TRBD2 agrees at 8 bases. With 5 bases clipped from V and 5 bases from J, the junction kept 11 bases outside the gene matches. The CDR3 runs to 16 residues. The germline V gene has CDR1 SGHTS and CDR2 YDEGEE. The CDR3 bases are TGTGCCAGCAGGGCCCGGGAGGGCCTTCGAACCGGGGAGCTGTTTTTT. The encoded protein is CASRAREGLRTGELFF.

V usage is TRBV4-1 and J usage is TRBJ2-3; 9 nucleotides align to TRBD1. Germline lookup yields CDR1 MGHRA and CDR2 YSYEKL. The CDR3 totals 15 residues. V trimming: 1 base; J trimming: 2 bases; junction bases outside the gene matches: 1. CDR3 in DNA: TGCGCCAGCAGCCAAGGGACAGGGGTCACAGATACGCAGTATTTT. It is translated as CASSQGTGVTDTQYF.

This clone was seen only once. This chain joins TRBV6-5 and TRBJ1-1; 7 nucleotides match TRBD1. After removal of 5 bases from V and 12 bases from J, the junction contained 12 bases not matched to a gene. The CDR3 loop spans 13 amino acids. Germline V gene sequence: CDR1 MNHEY, CDR2 SVGAGI. The CDR3 DNA reads as TGTGCCAGCAGTCGAGAGCGACAGGGTTGGTCTTTCTTT. Its translation is CASSRERQGWSFF.

V usage is TRBV2 and J usage is TRBJ2-3, with D perhaps matching TRBD1 (6 bases). The CDR3 has 15 amino acids. The V and J ends lost 6 bases and 4 bases respectively, with 17 bases between them. The germline CDR1 and CDR2 sequences are SNHLY and FYNNEI. CDR3 sequence reads: CASRPLGKGADTQYF. In DNA form, the CDR3 reads TGTGCCAGCAGACCTCTCGGGAAGGGGGCAGATACGCAGTATTTT.

The rearrangement joins TRBV2 to TRBJ2-1; TRBD2 aligns across 9 bases. This CDR3 spans 13 amino acids. The V segment lost 0 bases and the J segment 10 bases; nucleotides outside the gene matches: 1. Germline-derived CDR1 and CDR2 are SNHLY and FYNNEI. The CDR3 nucleotides read TGTGCCAGCAGTGAAGCGCGGGGGGGCGAGCAGTTCTTC. Its protein is CASSEARGGEQFF.

The chain uses TRBV27 and TRBJ1-5; 10 positions agree with TRBD1. Losses at the gene ends were 6 bases for V and 6 bases for J; bases not matched to a gene: 14. This CDR3 contains 17 residues. Germline V gene lookup returns CDR1 MNHEY and CDR2 SMNVEV (reference sequence). CDR3 amino acids: CASSKTTGGVSSQPQHF. Written as DNA, the CDR3 is TGTGCCAGCAGCAAAACGACAGGGGGCGTATCGTCTCAGCCCCAGCATTTT.

The chain uses TRBV14 and TRBJ2-5; D not certain. V lost 0 bases and J lost 5, with 16 bases in between. CDR1 and CDR2 from the germline V gene are SGHDN and FVKESK. This CDR3 is 16 amino acids long. In nucleotides, the CDR3 is TGTGCCAGCAGCCAAGACGAGCTCTCTCTATGGGAGACCCAGTACTTC. Translating it yields CASSQDELSLWETQYF. The variable domain in full, completed from reference TRBV14 and TRBJ2-5, reads EAGVTQFPSHSVIEKGQTVTLRCDPISGHDNLYWYRRVMGKEIKFLLHFVKESKQDESGMPNNRFLAERTGGTYSTLKVQPAELEDSGVYFCASSQDELSLWETQYFGPGTRLLVL.

The V and J genes are TRBV6-6 and TRBJ1-1; 8 bases fit TRBD1. Germline assignment: CDR1 MNHNY and CDR2 SVGAGI (reference sequence). V dropped 0 bases and J dropped 5; count of bases not matched to a gene: 8. The CDR3 has 16 residues. This CDR3 reads CASSYSPQGGDTEAFF. In DNA form, the CDR3 reads TGTGCCAGCAGTTACTCCCCACAGGGGGGGGATACTGAAGCTTTCTTT.

The V gene is TRBV6-1, the J gene TRBJ2-3, with D possibly matching TRBD1 (7 bases). Trimming took 6 bases from V and 6 from J, leaving 16 bases between them. This CDR3 is built from 14 residues. Per germline, CDR1 MNHNS and CDR2 SASEGT. CDR3 sequence (DNA): TGTGCCAGCAGCTACAGGGGAGGCAGGGATACGCAGTATTTT. Translating gives CASSYRGGRDTQYF.

The genes are TRBV6-5 and TRBJ1-1; a possible D gene is TRBD1 (5 bases). The V gene's germline CDR1 is MNHEY and CDR2 SVGAGI. The CDR3 has 12 residues. The V gene lost 5 bases and the J gene lost 8 bases, with 12 bases spanning the gap. This CDR3 reads CASSPSGAEAFF. The CDR3 coding sequence is TGTGCCAGCAGTCCCAGTGGGGCCGAAGCTTTCTTT.

This chain uses TRBV28 with TRBJ2-1; 10 nucleotides line up with TRBD1. The ends lost 7 bases at V and 5 bases at J; junction bases unmatched: 8. This CDR3 contains 15 residues. Germline V gene lookup returns CDR1 MDHEN and CDR2 SYDVKM. The CDR3 region is CASILKGTGDNEQFF. CDR3 bases: TGTGCCAGCATCTTAAAAGGGACAGGGGACAATGAGCAGTTCTTC.

About this clone: The same CDR3 arises from other DNA sequences in this sample as well. This rearrangement joins TRBV25-1 to TRBJ2-3; D might be TRBD1 (6 bases). The CDR3 extends over 15 amino acids. The V gene's germline CDR1 is MGHDK and CDR2 SYGVNS. V was trimmed by 0 bases and J by 5 bases, leaving 12 bases between them. CDR3 sequence reads: CASSEYLGGGDTQYF. CDR3 bases: TGTGCCAGCAGTGAATACCTTGGGGGCGGAGATACGCAGTATTTT.

The rearrangement joins TRBV19 to TRBJ2-7; 11 bases are shared with TRBD2. Trimming cost V 3 bases and J 2 bases; bases outside gene matches: 3. This CDR3 has 15 amino acids. Germline V gene sequence: CDR1 LNHDA, CDR2 SQIVND (reference sequence). CDR3 amino acids: CASSMGLAATYEQYF. The CDR3 region has the DNA TGTGCCAGTAGTATGGGACTAGCGGCAACCTACGAGCAGTACTTC.

In its sample, this clone was seen once. The CDR3 spells CASSEFRAGQDQPQHF. CDR3 sequence (DNA): TGTGCCAGCAGTGAATTTAGGGCAGGGCAAGATCAGCCCCAGCATTTT. The chain joins TRBV25-1 to TRBJ1-5, with D perhaps matching TRBD1 (5 bases). With 1 base removed from V and 5 bases from J, the gap between germline ends came to 15 bases. Germline V CDR1 and CDR2: MGHDK, SYGVNS. The CDR3 totals 16 residues.

V is TRBV12-2 and J is TRBJ2-7; the DNA was not compared with TRBD2, the D call given in the table. TRBV12-2 is listed as a pseudogene. The CDR3 length is 18 residues. The CDR3 reads CASRLARTSGMIFYEQYF. In DNA, the CDR3 is TGTGCAAGTCGCTTAGCTAGGACTAGCGGGATGATATTCTACGAGCAGTACTTC.

The chain has TRBV6-1 and TRBJ1-2; 12 bases agree with TRBD1. The trim removed 8 bases at V and 8 bases at J, leaving 6 bases unmatched. The CDR3 is 13 amino acids. Germline V CDR1 and CDR2: MNHNS, SASEGT. The CDR3 nucleotides read TGTGCCAGCGGGACAGGGGGCATAGGCGGCTACACCTTC. It codes for CASGTGGIGGYTF.

The rearrangement links TRBV5-4 to TRBJ1-4; weak D call: TRBD1 (6 bases). This CDR3 has 14 residues. Between the trimmed V and J ends, which lost 3 bases and 8 bases, there was a span of 14 bases. Germline CDR1 is SGHNT and CDR2 is YYREEE (reference sequence). As DNA, the CDR3 is TGTGCCAGCAGCTCGGACCCAGGGGACGAAAAACTGTTTTTT. This encodes CASSSDPGDEKLFF.